These T cell receptor beta chains were read from a single sample in a study of CD8 T cells in Susac syndrome. TCRdb re-derived calls from the immunoSEQ multiplex PCR reads in MiXCR, one entry per CDR3 protein. The data contain approximately 170,000 distinct CDR3 sequences, approximately 94% of them singletons. Material for sequencing was CD4+ T cells from PBMCs. The receptors shown here come from a human donor with multiple sclerosis. The CDR3 runs from the conserved cysteine through the conserved F or W. A D gene is named only where the DNA matches it firmly. Size values are once, few and many counts, or a class for expanded clones, and some rows have none.

DNA: TGTGCCTGGAGTGTACTACTGAACACTGAAGCTTTCTTT
CDR3: CAWSVLLNTEAFF
length: 13
V: TRBV30
size: -
J: TRBJ1-1
D: -

DNA: TGCGCCAGCAGCTTGCAGGGTTTCCAAGAGACCCAGTACTTC
CDR3: CASSLQGFQETQYF
length: 14
V: TRBV5-1
size: once
J: TRBJ2-5
D: -

DNA: TGCGCCAGCAGCCAAGATAGCCGTCTGCAGGGTGTTGGAGCTTTCTTT
CDR3: CASSQDSRLQGVGAFF
length: 16
V: TRBV4-1
size: -
J: TRBJ1-1
D: -

DNA: TGTGCCAGCAGCTTCTGGACAGAAGAGACCCAGTACTTC
CDR3: CASSFWTEETQYF
length: 13
V: TRBV7-2
size: -
J: TRBJ2-5
D: -

DNA: TGTGCCAGCAGCCTCCATGGACAGGGGGCCGGCGAGCAGTACTTC
CDR3: CASSLHGQGAGEQYF
length: 15
V: TRBV4-2
size: -
J: TRBJ2-7
D: TRBD1

DNA: TGTGCCAGCAGTCCTCCGACAGGGAATACCAACTATGGCTACACCTTC
CDR3: CASSPPTGNTNYGYTF
length: 16
V: TRBV12-3/TRBV12-4
size: once
J: TRBJ1-2
D: TRBD1

DNA: TGTGCCAGCAGTCCAGGGTGGGGTCAGCCCCAGCATTTT
CDR3: CASSPGWGQPQHF
length: 13
V: TRBV6-5
size: -
J: TRBJ1-5
D: -

DNA: TGTGCCAGCTCACCGGGCGACAGGGAGTACGAGCAGTACTTC
CDR3: CASSPGDREYEQYF
length: 14
V: TRBV18
size: -
J: TRBJ2-7
D: TRBD1

DNA: TGTGCCAGCAGTCCAACCCGCTCAGCGGGGGAGCAGTACTTC
CDR3: CASSPTRSAGEQYF
length: 14
V: TRBV12-3/TRBV12-4
size: once
J: TRBJ2-7
D: TRBD2

DNA: TGTGCCAGCAGTTACTTGGGGCTCGGGGCGAACACCGGGGAGCTGTTTTTT
CDR3: CASSYLGLGANTGELFF
length: 17
V: TRBV6-2/TRBV6-3
size: -
J: TRBJ2-2
D: -

DNA: TGTGCCAGCAGCTTAAGCCAGGGTGACATTCAGTACTTC
CDR3: CASSLSQGDIQYF
length: 13
V: TRBV7-9
size: -
J: TRBJ2-4
D: -

DNA: TGCAGCGACTTAGGGGGCGCGGAGACCCAGTACTTC
CDR3: CSDLGGAETQYF
length: 12
V: TRBV29-1
size: -
J: TRBJ2-5
D: TRBD1

DNA: TGTGCCACCAGCAGTGGGAACCCCGGGGAGCAGTTCTTC
CDR3: CATSSGNPGEQFF
length: 13
V: TRBV15
size: -
J: TRBJ2-1
D: -

DNA: TGTGCCAGTATTAGGACAGACTCTGGAAACACCATATATTTT
CDR3: CASIRTDSGNTIYF
length: 14
V: TRBV12-3/TRBV12-4
size: -
J: TRBJ1-3
D: -

DNA: TGTGCCAGCAGTGAAGGACAGGGCTTCGAGCAGTACTTC
CDR3: CASSEGQGFEQYF
length: 13
V: TRBV2
size: few
J: TRBJ2-7
D: TRBD1

DNA: TGTGCCAGCAGCCCTGGGACAGGACGGCCCTCCTATGGCTACACCTTC
CDR3: CASSPGTGRPSYGYTF
length: 16
V: TRBV5-8
size: -
J: TRBJ1-2
D: TRBD1

DNA: TGTGCCAGCAGTTACTCGTCCGGGACAGATACGCAGTATTTT
CDR3: CASSYSSGTDTQYF
length: 14
V: TRBV6-5
size: -
J: TRBJ2-3
D: -

DNA: TGTGCCAGCAGCCATTGGCTTCCAGGGCCGGGGAATGAGCAGTTCTTC
CDR3: CASSHWLPGPGNEQFF
length: 16
V: TRBV3-1
size: -
J: TRBJ2-1
D: -

DNA: TGCGCCAGCAGCACCGGGACAGCGATATACGAGCAGTACTTC
CDR3: CASSTGTAIYEQYF
length: 14
V: TRBV5-1
size: -
J: TRBJ2-7
D: TRBD1

DNA: TGTGCCTGGAGTGTTGGGACAGGGAAGCACACCATATATTTT
CDR3: CAWSVGTGKHTIYF
length: 14
V: TRBV30
size: -
J: TRBJ1-3
D: TRBD1

DNA: TGTGCCAGCAGCTTACGGTCCCTAGCGGGCCTCTCCTACGAGCAGTACTTC
CDR3: CASSLRSLAGLSYEQYF
length: 17
V: TRBV5-6
size: -
J: TRBJ2-7
D: TRBD2

DNA: TGTGCCCGGGAGCAGGGGGGGAATGAGCAGTTCTTC
CDR3: CAREQGGNEQFF
length: 12
V: TRBV30
size: -
J: TRBJ2-1
D: -

DNA: TGTGCCAGCAGCGTAGATCCGGGGCTAAGGTCTCCGCCACGGTTCACAGATACGCAGTATTTT
CDR3: CASSVDPGLRSPPRFTDTQYF
length: 21
V: TRBV9
size: -
J: TRBJ2-3
D: -

DNA: TGCAGCGTTGTGGGGGGACGGACTCAGTACGAGCAGTACTTC
CDR3: CSVVGGRTQYEQYF
length: 14
V: TRBV29-1
size: -
J: TRBJ2-7
D: -

DNA: TGTGCCAGCAGCTTAGTTGCGGGAGTTTTGGATACGCAGTATTTT
CDR3: CASSLVAGVLDTQYF
length: 15
V: TRBV7-2
size: -
J: TRBJ2-3
D: TRBD2

DNA: TGCGCCAGCAGCCAAGTTGGAAACACCATATATTTT
CDR3: CASSQVGNTIYF
length: 12
V: TRBV4-1
size: -
J: TRBJ1-3
D: -

DNA: TGCAGTGCCCCAGGGTCCATGAACACTGAAGCTTTCTTT
CDR3: CSAPGSMNTEAFF
length: 13
V: TRBV20-1
size: -
J: TRBJ1-1
D: -

DNA: TGTGCCAGCAGAGACTATACCGGGACAGGGTATAGTGGCTACACCTTC
CDR3: CASRDYTGTGYSGYTF
length: 16
V: TRBV2
size: -
J: TRBJ1-2
D: TRBD1

DNA: TGTGCCAGCAGCTTGAGCAGCACAGATACGCAGTATTTT
CDR3: CASSLSSTDTQYF
length: 13
V: TRBV7-9
size: -
J: TRBJ2-3
D: -

DNA: TGTGCCTGGACCCCACCGGGGTTCTTAGGAGAAAAACTGTTTTTT
CDR3: CAWTPPGFLGEKLFF
length: 15
V: TRBV30
size: -
J: TRBJ1-4
D: -

DNA: TGCAGCGTTGAGAGCCGCCCCCTCTCCTATGGCTACACCTTC
CDR3: CSVESRPLSYGYTF
length: 14
V: TRBV29-1
size: -
J: TRBJ1-2
D: -

DNA: TGTGCCAGCAGCTTACTGCGCGTCTCTGGAAACACCATATATTTT
CDR3: CASSLLRVSGNTIYF
length: 15
V: TRBV11-2
size: -
J: TRBJ1-3
D: -

DNA: TGTGCCAGTAGTTATCAACAGTACACCGGGGAGCTGTTTTTT
CDR3: CASSYQQYTGELFF
length: 14
V: TRBV19
size: -
J: TRBJ2-2
D: -

DNA: TGCAGCACATACACAGATACGCAGTATTTT
CDR3: CSTYTDTQYF
length: 10
V: TRBV29-1
size: once
J: TRBJ2-3
D: -

DNA: TGTGCCAGCAGCAGAGGATTCGTTCGGGAGCAGTACTTC
CDR3: CASSRGFVREQYF
length: 13
V: TRBV7-8
size: -
J: TRBJ2-7
D: -

DNA: TGTGCCACCAGCAGTCGGTCCCATTACGAGCAGTACTTC
CDR3: CATSSRSHYEQYF
length: 13
V: TRBV15
size: -
J: TRBJ2-7
D: -

DNA: TGTGCCAGCAGTTACTCCCCAGGGGGCTACACCTTC
CDR3: CASSYSPGGYTF
length: 12
V: TRBV6-6
size: -
J: TRBJ1-2
D: -

DNA: TGTGCCAGCAGTGAGACGGGGGGTGGCTACACCTTC
CDR3: CASSETGGGYTF
length: 12
V: TRBV25-1
size: -
J: TRBJ1-2
D: -

DNA: TGTGCCTGGAGTGGACTGATCGATGGGGCCTCGAGCTCCTACGAGCAGTACTTC
CDR3: CAWSGLIDGASSSYEQYF
length: 18
V: TRBV30
size: -
J: TRBJ2-7
D: -

DNA: TGTGCCAGCACCCCCCGACTAGCCCAGGACGAGCAGTACTTC
CDR3: CASTPRLAQDEQYF
length: 14
V: TRBV27
size: -
J: TRBJ2-7
D: TRBD2

DNA: TGTGCCAGCAGTGAACCCGGACAAGGCCGTTACGAGCAGTACTTC
CDR3: CASSEPGQGRYEQYF
length: 15
V: TRBV6-1
size: -
J: TRBJ2-7
D: -

DNA: TGTGCCAGCAGCCCCCTGGTGGGGCAGCCCCAGCATTTT
CDR3: CASSPLVGQPQHF
length: 13
V: TRBV3-1
size: -
J: TRBJ1-5
D: -

DNA: TGCAGCGTTGAGAGTGGATGGGACGGACTCTACACCTTC
CDR3: CSVESGWDGLYTF
length: 13
V: TRBV29-1
size: -
J: TRBJ1-2
D: -

DNA: TGTGCCTGGAGTAGCGGGAGCACAGATACGCAGTATTTT
CDR3: CAWSSGSTDTQYF
length: 13
V: TRBV30
size: once
J: TRBJ2-3
D: -

DNA: TGTGCCAGCAGCCGGGGGACTAGTCTTCTTTCCGAGCAGTACTTC
CDR3: CASSRGTSLLSEQYF
length: 15
V: TRBV27
size: once
J: TRBJ2-7
D: TRBD2

DNA: TGTGCCAGCAGCCAATTTCGGGAGGGGAACATTCAGTACTTC
CDR3: CASSQFREGNIQYF
length: 14
V: TRBV4-2
size: -
J: TRBJ2-4
D: TRBD2

DNA: TGCAGTGCCTGGACCTCCGGACTAGAAAAACTGTTTTTT
CDR3: CSAWTSGLEKLFF
length: 13
V: TRBV20-1
size: -
J: TRBJ1-4
D: -

DNA: TGTGCCAGCAGCCAAGCTCGGGGGACCATGAACACTGAAGCTTTCTTT
CDR3: CASSQARGTMNTEAFF
length: 16
V: TRBV3-1
size: -
J: TRBJ1-1
D: -

DNA: TGTGCCTGGAGTAAAGGGGGAGCAGCGGAGACCCAGTACTTC
CDR3: CAWSKGGAAETQYF
length: 14
V: TRBV30
size: -
J: TRBJ2-5
D: -

DNA: TGTGCCAGCAGTGTTGGACAATGGAACACTGAAGCTTTCTTT
CDR3: CASSVGQWNTEAFF
length: 14
V: TRBV25-1
size: -
J: TRBJ1-1
D: -

DNA: TGTGCCAGCAGCTTGCAGACTCGGGAGACCCAGTACTTC
CDR3: CASSLQTRETQYF
length: 13
V: TRBV7-9
size: -
J: TRBJ2-5
D: -